The clone carrying this TCR beta chain was observed many times. The antigen is undetermined. No progression to ophthalmopathy during 18 months of follow-up defined stable disease. The data belong to a study of T cells in Graves' hyperthyroidism and ophthalmopathy. The V gene lost 6 bases and the J gene lost 1 base, with 9 bases spanning the gap. This CDR3 has 13 amino acids. CDR1 and CDR2 (germline): MNHNS, SASEGT. TCR beta CDR3 regions were amplified from RNA. A first-round RT-PCR of the TCR CDR3 used the HTBI primer set. TCRdb ran MiXCR on the multiplex PCR reads and lists one entry per CDR3 protein. The sample lists about 340,000 distinct CDR3 sequences, around 20% occurring once. The study's findings and limits: Most thyroid clonotypes expanded above 0.001 were also detected in blood.

Specimen: blood. The receptor's source is a woman aged 45-65 years with Graves' hyperthyroidism. The chain recombines TRBV6-1 with TRBJ1-1; TRBD1 is a possible D gene (5 bases). The CDR3 sequence is CASRPGPNTEAFF. The CDR3 bases are TGTGCCAGCAGGCCGGGACCGAACACTGAAGCTTTCTTT.